This is a list of T cell receptor beta chains from one sample in a study of radiotherapy plus CTLA-4 blockade in lung cancer. Assay: immunoSEQ multiplex PCR; the TCRdb copy retains only in-frame clones and omits some. The table has approximately 47,000 clones, about 81% seen once; the top ten hold approximately 3.3%. Sequences were derived from peripheral blood, sampled from a patient treated with radiotherapy plus ipilimumab. These receptors originate from a human donor with non-small cell lung cancer who had stable disease on radiotherapy plus ipilimumab. CDR3s include the opening cysteine and the closing phenylalanine or tryptophan. The D gene is left open where the match is weak. Expanded clones get a size class; other rows say once, few or many, or leave the size out.

j_call	cdr3_length	clone_size	d_call	v_call	cdr3_aa	cdr3_nt
TRBJ2-7	15	-	TRBD2	TRBV28	CASNTLAGVFYEQYF	TGTGCCAGCAATACTCTAGCGGGGGTTTTCTACGAGCAGTACTTC
TRBJ2-7	16	-	TRBD2	TRBV5-1	CASSLGTELAGKEQYF	TGCGCCAGCAGCTTGGGTACGGAGCTAGCGGGAAAAGAGCAGTACTTC
TRBJ2-7	13	-	-	TRBV6-5	CASRGEAVHEQYF	TGTGCCAGCAGAGGGGAGGCGGTCCACGAGCAGTACTTC
TRBJ2-2	14	-	-	TRBV9	CASSVVGVGGELFF	TGTGCCAGCAGCGTAGTGGGAGTTGGCGGGGAGCTGTTTTTT
TRBJ2-3	14	-	-	TRBV5-1	CASSLRQDTDTQYF	TGCGCCAGCAGCTTGAGGCAGGACACAGATACGCAGTATTTT
TRBJ2-7	15	once	TRBD1	TRBV28	CASSFRNRGFDEQYF	TGTGCCAGCAGTTTCAGAAACAGGGGGTTCGACGAGCAGTACTTC
TRBJ2-7	18	-	TRBD1	TRBV4-1	CASSQIQPKGARSYEQYF	TGCGCCAGCAGCCAGATCCAGCCAAAGGGGGCTCGCTCCTACGAGCAGTACTTC
TRBJ2-7	16	-	TRBD1	TRBV4-1	CASRPFPGQGAYEQYF	TGCGCCAGCAGACCTTTTCCGGGACAGGGGGCTTACGAGCAGTACTTC
TRBJ2-4	20	few	TRBD2	TRBV4-3	CASSQTSSGVSPLAKNIQYF	TGCGCCAGCAGCCAAACCTCTAGCGGCGTTAGCCCGCTAGCCAAAAACATTCAGTACTTC
TRBJ1-3	14	-	-	TRBV10-3	CATRQAISGNTIYF	TGTGCCACCCGACAGGCGATCTCTGGAAACACCATATATTTT
TRBJ2-2	13	-	-	TRBV5-1	CASSLADTGELFF	TGCGCCAGCAGCTTGGCTGACACCGGGGAGCTGTTTTTT
TRBJ1-4	15	-	-	TRBV9	CASSVEGRSREKLFF	TGTGCCAGCAGCGTAGAGGGGCGGTCGAGAGAAAAACTGTTTTTT
TRBJ2-7	15	-	TRBD1	TRBV27	CASRLGQGIPYEQYF	TGTGCCAGCAGATTGGGACAGGGAATCCCCTACGAGCAGTACTTC
TRBJ2-3	14	-	TRBD2	TRBV19	CASRQRENADTQYF	TGTGCCAGCCGCCAGCGGGAGAATGCAGATACGCAGTATTTT
TRBJ1-3	15	-	TRBD1	TRBV6-1	CASSAAGGSGNTIYF	TGTGCCAGCAGTGCGGCAGGGGGCTCTGGAAACACCATATATTTT
TRBJ2-1	14	few	TRBD2	TRBV18	CASSPGLAGYEQFF	TGTGCCAGCTCACCAGGCCTAGCGGGATATGAGCAGTTCTTC
TRBJ2-1	19	-	TRBD2	TRBV7-2	CASSLPKPTSGPTYNEQFF	TGTGCCAGCAGCTTACCCAAACCGACTAGCGGGCCGACCTACAATGAGCAGTTCTTC
TRBJ1-6	14	-	-	TRBV30	CAWSEGLLNSPLHF	TGTGCCTGGAGCGAGGGACTCCTTAATTCACCCCTCCACTTT